A selection of T cell receptor beta chains follows, all from one sample in a study of cytomegalovirus exposure and HLA in healthy donors. The assay was immunoSEQ multiplex PCR, and TCRdb's table has in-frame clones only and misses some. The sample includes roughly 250,000 clones, roughly 89% of them seen just once. The source material was PBMCs. Receptors originate from a man younger than 35 in good health and CMV-seronegative. Both conserved end residues are part of each CDR3. Some rows have no size entry. The others give once, few or many, or a class for an expanded clone.

>16|TRBV5-1|once|TRBJ2-5
CASSRTAGGPQETQYF
>12|TRBV27|-|TRBJ2-1
CASSFHGTGIFF
>17|TRBV27|-|TRBJ2-3
CASSLGRLAGGVDTQYF
>11|TRBV6-5|-|TRBJ2-5
CASSYPETQYF
>15|TRBV7-2|-|TRBJ1-5
CASSYGTGANQPQHF
>15|TRBV7-6|-|TRBJ2-1
CASSPSIHPSDEQFF
>16|TRBV2|-|TRBJ2-1
CASRPPGQASINEQFF
>15|TRBV9|-|TRBJ2-6
CASSVAGYHANVLTF
>14|TRBV15|-|TRBJ2-1
CATSRVSAYNEQFF
>15|TRBV4-3|-|TRBJ2-1
CASSQDPGGGNEQFF
>14|TRBV11-2|-|TRBJ2-2
CASSFDRLSGELFF
>13|TRBV27|-|TRBJ1-1
CASLQTPLGEAFF
>12|TRBV29-1|many|TRBJ2-1
CSSGRGLNEQFF
>15|TRBV28|-|TRBJ1-1
CASSYTGTENTEAFF
>13|TRBV6-1|few|TRBJ1-2
CASSEMEVHGYTF
>11|TRBV6-5|-|TRBJ1-2
CASQGNYGYTF
>15|TRBV9|few|TRBJ1-3
CASSVYAGVGNTIYF
>15|TRBV9|-|TRBJ2-3
CASSIIAGSTDTQYF
>13|TRBV29-1|-|TRBJ2-5
CSVSQGIVGTQYF
>10|TRBV2|once|TRBJ2-7
CASSLYEQYF
>15|TRBV19|-|TRBJ1-5
CASSPRQEASQPQHF
>15|TRBV27|-|TRBJ1-6
CASSFAGSYNSPLHF
>14|TRBV9|-|TRBJ2-2
CASSGHLNTGELFF
>13|TRBV27|-|TRBJ2-7
CATGLAGSYEQYF
>16|TRBV7-6|once|TRBJ2-3
CASSLGAGGVTDTQYF
>12|TRBV6-1|once|TRBJ2-3
CASKTDTDTQYF
>13|TRBV2|-|TRBJ2-1
CASKTSQGNEQFF
>14|TRBV5-1|-|TRBJ2-5
CASSMGQGEETQYF
>16|TRBV27|-|TRBJ2-2
CASSPHRDRETGELFF
>14|TRBV30|-|TRBJ2-3
CAWSKAGAGDTQYF
>16|TRBV7-2|-|TRBJ2-7
CASSHPREGGSYEQYF
>13|TRBV27|many|TRBJ2-7
CASSFFGGGEQYF
>14|TRBV12-5|few|TRBJ2-1
CASGSGTGKDEQFF
>14|TRBV5-1|-|TRBJ2-7
CASSHGGSSYEQYF
>14|TRBV28|-|TRBJ2-7
CASSSPGGLREQYF
>16|TRBV11-2|-|TRBJ2-5
CASSLYTGSSTETQYF
>16|TRBV4-3|-|TRBJ2-1
CASSQDFRTPYNEQFF
>15|TRBV7-2|-|TRBJ1-1
CASSLRQGLGTEAFF
>16|TRBV7-2|-|TRBJ2-2
CASSLPRTLTGGELFF
>18|TRBV28|-|TRBJ1-6
CASSLEYGRGARNSPLHF
>15|TRBV27|-|TRBJ2-7
CASSPSGRGAGEQYF
>14|TRBV19|-|TRBJ2-3
CASSPRGDTDTQYF
>14|TRBV5-1|-|TRBJ2-3
CASTGSGGKDTQYF
>19|TRBV7-2|-|TRBJ1-2
CASSLAPSVGTRPMWSYTF
>13|TRBV5-6|-|TRBJ2-2
CASSSQGSGELFF